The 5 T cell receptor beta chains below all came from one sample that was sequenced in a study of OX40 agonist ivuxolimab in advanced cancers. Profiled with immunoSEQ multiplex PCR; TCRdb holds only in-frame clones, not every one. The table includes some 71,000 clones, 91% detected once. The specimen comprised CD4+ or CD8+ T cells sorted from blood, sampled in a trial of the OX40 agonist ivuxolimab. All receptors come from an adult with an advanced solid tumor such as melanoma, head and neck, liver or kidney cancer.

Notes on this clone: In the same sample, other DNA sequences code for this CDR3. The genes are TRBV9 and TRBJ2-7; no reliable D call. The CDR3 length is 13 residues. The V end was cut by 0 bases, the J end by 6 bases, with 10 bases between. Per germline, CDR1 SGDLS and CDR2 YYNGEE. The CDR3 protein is CASSVGDSSEQYF. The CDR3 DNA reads TGTGCCAGCAGCGTAGGAGATAGTTCCGAGCAGTACTTC.

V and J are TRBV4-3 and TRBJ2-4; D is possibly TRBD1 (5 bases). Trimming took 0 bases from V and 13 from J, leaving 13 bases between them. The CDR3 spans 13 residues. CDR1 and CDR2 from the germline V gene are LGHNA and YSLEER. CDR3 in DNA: TGCGCCAGCAGCCAAGATCGGCAGGGCCACCAGTACTTC. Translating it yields CASSQDRQGHQYF.

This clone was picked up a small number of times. The CDR3 region is CASKGASNQPQHF. Written as DNA, the CDR3 is TGTGCCAGTAAGGGGGCATCTAATCAGCCCCAGCATTTT. The V gene is TRBV19, the J gene TRBJ1-5; 7 bases are shared with TRBD1. J lost 4 bases, V lost 7 bases, and 4 bases had no gene match. Germline V gene sequence: CDR1 LNHDA, CDR2 SQIVND (reference sequence). This CDR3 is built from 13 residues.

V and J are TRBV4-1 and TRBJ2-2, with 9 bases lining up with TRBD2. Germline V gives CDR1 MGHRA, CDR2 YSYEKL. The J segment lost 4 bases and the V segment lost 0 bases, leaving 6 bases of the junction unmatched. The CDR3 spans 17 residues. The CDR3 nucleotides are TGCGCCAGCAGCCAAGATCTCTCGCGGGAGGGCACCGGGGAGCTGTTTTTT. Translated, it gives CASSQDLSREGTGELFF.

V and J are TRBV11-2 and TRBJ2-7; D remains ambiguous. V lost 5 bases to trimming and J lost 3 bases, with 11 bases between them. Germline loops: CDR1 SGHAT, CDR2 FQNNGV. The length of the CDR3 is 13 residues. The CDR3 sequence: CASSARTGYEQYF. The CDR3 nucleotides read TGTGCCAGCAGCGCCCGGACGGGCTACGAGCAGTACTTC.